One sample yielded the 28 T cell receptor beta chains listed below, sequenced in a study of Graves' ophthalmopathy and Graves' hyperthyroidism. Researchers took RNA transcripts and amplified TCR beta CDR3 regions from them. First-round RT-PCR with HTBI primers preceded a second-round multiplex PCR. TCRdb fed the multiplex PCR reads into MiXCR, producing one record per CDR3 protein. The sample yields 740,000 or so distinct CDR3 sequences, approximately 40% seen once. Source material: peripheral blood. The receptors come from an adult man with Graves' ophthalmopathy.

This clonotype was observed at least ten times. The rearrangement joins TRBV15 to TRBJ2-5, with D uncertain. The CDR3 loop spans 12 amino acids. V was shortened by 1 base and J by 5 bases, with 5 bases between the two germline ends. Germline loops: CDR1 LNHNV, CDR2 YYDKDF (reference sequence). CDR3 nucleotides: TGTGCCACCAGCAGAGTCGGCGAGACCCAGTACTTC. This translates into CATSRVGETQYF. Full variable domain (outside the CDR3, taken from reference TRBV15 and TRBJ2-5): DAMVIQNPRYQVTQFGKPVTLSCSQTLNHNVMYWYQQKSSQAPKLLFHYYDKDFNNEADTPDNFQSRRPNTSFCFLDIRSPGLGDTAMYLCATSRVGETQYFGPGTRLLVL.

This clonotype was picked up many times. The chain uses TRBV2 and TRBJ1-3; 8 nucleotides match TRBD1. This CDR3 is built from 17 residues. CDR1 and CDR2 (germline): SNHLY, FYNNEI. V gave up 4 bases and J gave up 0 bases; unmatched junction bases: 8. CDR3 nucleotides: TGTGCCAGCAGTGTAGTACGGGACAGGCTCTCTGGAAACACCATATATTTT. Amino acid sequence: CASSVVRDRLSGNTIYF.

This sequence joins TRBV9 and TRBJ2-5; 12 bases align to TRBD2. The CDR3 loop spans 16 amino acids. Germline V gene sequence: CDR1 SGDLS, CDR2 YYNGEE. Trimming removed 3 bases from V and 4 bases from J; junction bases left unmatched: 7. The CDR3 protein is CASSEGLAGVLETQYF. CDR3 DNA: TGTGCCAGCAGCGAGGGACTAGCGGGCGTGTTAGAGACCCAGTACTTC.

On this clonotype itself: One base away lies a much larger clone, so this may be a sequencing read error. As DNA, the CDR3 is TGTGCCAGCAGCCAAAGGACAGGCGAGCAGCACTTC. Its protein product is CASSQRTGEQHF. The V and J genes are TRBV7-9 and TRBJ2-7, with 7 bases identical to TRBD1. Germline V lookup: CDR1 SEHNR, CDR2 FQNEAQ (reference sequence). The CDR3 is made up of 12 amino acids.

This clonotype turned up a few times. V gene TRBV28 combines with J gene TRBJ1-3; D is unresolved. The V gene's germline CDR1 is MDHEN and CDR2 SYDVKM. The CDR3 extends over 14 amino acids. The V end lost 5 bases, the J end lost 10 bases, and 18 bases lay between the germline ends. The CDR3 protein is CASSRDLVGLTIYF. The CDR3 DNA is TGTGCCAGCAGTCGCGACCTCGTCGGGTTGACCATATATTTT.

CDR3 protein: CASRYDSSYEQYF. The CDR3 DNA sequence: TGTGCCAGCAGATACGACAGTTCCTACGAGCAGTACTTC. The chain couples TRBV10-3 to TRBJ2-7; perhaps TRBD1 as D (5 bases). The CDR3 runs to 13 residues. The ends were cut back, 10 bases at V and 1 base at J, with 14 bases in the middle. The germline gives CDR1 ENHRY, CDR2 SYGVKD.

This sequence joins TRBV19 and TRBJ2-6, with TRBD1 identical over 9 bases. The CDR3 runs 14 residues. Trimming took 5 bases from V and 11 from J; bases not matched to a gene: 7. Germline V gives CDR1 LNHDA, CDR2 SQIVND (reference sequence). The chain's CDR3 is CASSPRTGAYVLTF. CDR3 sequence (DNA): TGTGCCAGTAGTCCACGGACAGGGGCATACGTCCTGACTTTC.

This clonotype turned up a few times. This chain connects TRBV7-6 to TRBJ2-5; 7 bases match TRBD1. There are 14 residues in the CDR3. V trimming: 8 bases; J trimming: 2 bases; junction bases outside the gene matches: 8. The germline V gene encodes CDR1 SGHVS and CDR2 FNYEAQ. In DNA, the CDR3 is TGTGCCAGCTCGCCGACACAGGGGCAAGAGACCCAGTACTTC. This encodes CASSPTQGQETQYF.

The CDR3 region has the DNA TGTGCCAGCGGTCTAGCGGGGGGGCTCACCGGGGAGCTGTTTTTT. Amino acids: CASGLAGGLTGELFF. The J gene is TRBJ2-2, the V gene TRBV7-9; 12 bases fit TRBD2. The CDR3 extends over 15 amino acids. CDR1 and CDR2 (germline): SEHNR, FQNEAQ (reference sequence). V was pared by 8 bases and J by 4 bases, with 5 bases of the junction left unmatched.

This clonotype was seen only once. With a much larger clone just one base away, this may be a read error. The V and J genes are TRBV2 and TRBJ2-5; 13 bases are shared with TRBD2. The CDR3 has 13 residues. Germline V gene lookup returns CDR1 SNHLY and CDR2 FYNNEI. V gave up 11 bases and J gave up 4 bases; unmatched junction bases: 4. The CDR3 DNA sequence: TGTGCCGGCGGACTAGCGGGAGTAGAGACCCAGTACTTC. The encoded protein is CAGGLAGVETQYF.

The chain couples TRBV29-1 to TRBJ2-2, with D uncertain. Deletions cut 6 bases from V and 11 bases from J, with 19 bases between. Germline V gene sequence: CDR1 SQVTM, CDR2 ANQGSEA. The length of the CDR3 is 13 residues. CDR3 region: CSVQTLSSYELFF. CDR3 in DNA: TGCAGCGTACAGACACTTAGCTCCTACGAGCTGTTTTTT.

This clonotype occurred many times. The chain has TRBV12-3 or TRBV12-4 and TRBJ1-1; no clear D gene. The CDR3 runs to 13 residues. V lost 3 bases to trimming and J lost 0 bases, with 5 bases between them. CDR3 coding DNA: TGTGCCAGCAGTTTCACCCTGAACACTGAAGCTTTCTTT. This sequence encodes CASSFTLNTEAFF.

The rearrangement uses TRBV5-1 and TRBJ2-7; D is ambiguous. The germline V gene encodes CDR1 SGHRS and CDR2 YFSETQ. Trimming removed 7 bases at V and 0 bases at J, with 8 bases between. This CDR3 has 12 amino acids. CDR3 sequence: CASGYSSYEQYF. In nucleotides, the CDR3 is TGCGCCAGCGGATACAGCTCCTACGAGCAGTACTTC.

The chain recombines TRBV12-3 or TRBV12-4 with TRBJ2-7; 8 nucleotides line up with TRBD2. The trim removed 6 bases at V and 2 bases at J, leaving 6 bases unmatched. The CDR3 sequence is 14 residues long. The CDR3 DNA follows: TGTGCCAGCAGGACCGGGGGGGCCCCCTACGAGCAGTACTTC. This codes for CASRTGGAPYEQYF.

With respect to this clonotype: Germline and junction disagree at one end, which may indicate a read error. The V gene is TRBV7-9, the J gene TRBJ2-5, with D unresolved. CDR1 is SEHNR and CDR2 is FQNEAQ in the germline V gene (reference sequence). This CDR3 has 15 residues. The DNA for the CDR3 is TGCGCCAGCAGCCAAGATGTGACCCTACTTGTGACCCAGTACTTC. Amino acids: CASSQDVTLLVTQYF. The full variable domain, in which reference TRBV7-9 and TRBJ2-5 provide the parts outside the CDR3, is DTGVSQNPRHKITKRGQNVTFRCDPISEHNRLYWYRQTLGQGPEFLTYFQNEAQLEKSRLLSDRFSAERPKGSFSTLEIQRTEQGDSAMYLCASSQDVTLLVTQYFGPGTRLLVL.

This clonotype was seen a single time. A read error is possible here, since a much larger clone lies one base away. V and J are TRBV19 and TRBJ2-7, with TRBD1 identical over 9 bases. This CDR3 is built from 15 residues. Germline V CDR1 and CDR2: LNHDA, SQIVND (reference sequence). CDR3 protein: CASSIAPGQGYGQYF. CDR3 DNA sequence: TGTGCCAGTAGTATAGCCCCGGGACAGGGCTACGGGCAGTACTTC.

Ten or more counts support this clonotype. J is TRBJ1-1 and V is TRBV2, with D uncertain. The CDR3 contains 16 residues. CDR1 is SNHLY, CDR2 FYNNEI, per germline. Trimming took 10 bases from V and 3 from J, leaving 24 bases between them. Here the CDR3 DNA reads TGTGCCACCAAACCCCCCCGGGTAACGGTTGACACTGAAGCTTTCTTT. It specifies CATKPPRVTVDTEAFF.

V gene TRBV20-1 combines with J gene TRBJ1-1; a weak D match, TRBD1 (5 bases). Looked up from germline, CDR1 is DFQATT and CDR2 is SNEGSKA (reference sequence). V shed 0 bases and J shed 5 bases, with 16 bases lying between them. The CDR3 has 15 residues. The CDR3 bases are TGCAGTGCTAGAGAGATTATCAGGGAGGGAACTGAAGCTTTCTTT. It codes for CSAREIIREGTEAFF.

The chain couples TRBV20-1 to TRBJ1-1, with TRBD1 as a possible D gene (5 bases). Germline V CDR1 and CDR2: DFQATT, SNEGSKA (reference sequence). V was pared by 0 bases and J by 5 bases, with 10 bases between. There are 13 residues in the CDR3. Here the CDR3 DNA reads TGCAGTGCTAGAGATTGGAGGGGTACTGAAGCTTTCTTT. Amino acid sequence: CSARDWRGTEAFF.

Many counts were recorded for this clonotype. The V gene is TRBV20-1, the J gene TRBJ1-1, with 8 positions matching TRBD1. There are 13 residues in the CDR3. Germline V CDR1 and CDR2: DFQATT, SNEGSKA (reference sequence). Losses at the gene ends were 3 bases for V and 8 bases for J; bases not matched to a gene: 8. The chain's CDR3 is CSASRTGNSEAFF. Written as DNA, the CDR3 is TGCAGTGCTAGCCGGACAGGGAATAGCGAAGCTTTCTTT.

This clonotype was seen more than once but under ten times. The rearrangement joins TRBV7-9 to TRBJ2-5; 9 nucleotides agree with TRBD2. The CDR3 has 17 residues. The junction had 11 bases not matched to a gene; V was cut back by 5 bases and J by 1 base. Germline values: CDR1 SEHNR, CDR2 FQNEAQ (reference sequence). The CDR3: CASSQDSRAGGQETQYF. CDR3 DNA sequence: TGTGCCAGCAGCCAGGACTCTCGAGCGGGGGGCCAAGAGACCCAGTACTTC.

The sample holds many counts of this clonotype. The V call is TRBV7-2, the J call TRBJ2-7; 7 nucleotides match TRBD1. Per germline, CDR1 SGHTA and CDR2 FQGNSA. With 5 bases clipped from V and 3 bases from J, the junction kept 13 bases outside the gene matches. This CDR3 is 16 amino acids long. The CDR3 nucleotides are TGTGCCAGCAGCGTAGGGGTTGGGCAGGGGGTCTACGAGCAGTACTTC. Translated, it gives CASSVGVGQGVYEQYF. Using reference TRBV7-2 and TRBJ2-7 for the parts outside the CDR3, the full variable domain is GAGVSQSPSNKVTEKGKDVELRCDPISGHTALYWYRQSLGQGLEFLIYFQGNSAPDKSGLPSDRFSAERTGGSVSTLTIQRTQQEDSAVYLCASSVGVGQGVYEQYFGPGTRLTVT.

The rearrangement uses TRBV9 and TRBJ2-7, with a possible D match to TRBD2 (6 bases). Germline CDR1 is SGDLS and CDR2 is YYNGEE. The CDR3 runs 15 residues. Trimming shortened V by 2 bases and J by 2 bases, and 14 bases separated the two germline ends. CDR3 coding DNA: TGTGCCAGCAGCGTCGAAGCGGGTCCTACCTACGAGCAGTACTTC. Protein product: CASSVEAGPTYEQYF.

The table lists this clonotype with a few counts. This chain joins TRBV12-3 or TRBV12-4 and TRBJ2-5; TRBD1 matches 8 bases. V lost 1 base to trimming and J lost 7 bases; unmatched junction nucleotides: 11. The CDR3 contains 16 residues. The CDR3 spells CASSLVRTGLEVTQYF. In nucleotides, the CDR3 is TGTGCCAGCAGTTTAGTTAGGACAGGGCTGGAAGTGACCCAGTACTTC.

CDR3 DNA: TGTGCCAGCAGCGATTGGGACAGGGGAGGAGAAAAACTGTTTTTT. It is translated as CASSDWDRGGEKLFF. The rearrangement uses TRBV7-9 and TRBJ1-4; 10 bases match TRBD1. Germline V lookup: CDR1 SEHNR, CDR2 FQNEAQ (reference sequence). V trimming: 5 bases; J trimming: 8 bases; junction bases outside the gene matches: 8. The CDR3 runs 15 residues. Based on the CDR3 plus reference TRBV7-9 and TRBJ1-4, the full variable domain is DTGVSQNPRHKITKRGQNVTFRCDPISEHNRLYWYRQTLGQGPEFLTYFQNEAQLEKSRLLSDRFSAERPKGSFSTLEIQRTEQGDSAMYLCASSDWDRGGEKLFFGSGTQLSVL.

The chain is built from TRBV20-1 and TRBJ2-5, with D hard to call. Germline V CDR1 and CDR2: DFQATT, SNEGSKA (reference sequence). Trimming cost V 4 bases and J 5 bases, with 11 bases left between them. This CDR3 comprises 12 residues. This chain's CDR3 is CSANVGMETQYF. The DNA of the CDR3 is TGCAGTGCTAATGTGGGTATGGAGACCCAGTACTTC.

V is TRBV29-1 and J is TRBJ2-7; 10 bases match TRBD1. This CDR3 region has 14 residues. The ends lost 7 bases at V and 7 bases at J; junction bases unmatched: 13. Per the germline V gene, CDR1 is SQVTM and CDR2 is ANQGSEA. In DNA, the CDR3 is TGCAGCGCGCCCGGGGGGACAGGGGCGAGGGAGCAGTACTTC. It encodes CSAPGGTGAREQYF.

CDR3 sequence: CASSRDRVRYGYTF. DNA of the CDR3: TGTGCCAGCAGCAGGGACAGGGTTCGGTATGGCTACACCTTC. This sequence joins TRBV7-9 and TRBJ1-2; 9 nucleotides align to TRBD1. Germline V gives CDR1 SEHNR, CDR2 FQNEAQ (reference sequence). This CDR3 has 14 residues. With 5 bases clipped from V and 5 bases from J, the junction kept 6 bases outside the gene matches.